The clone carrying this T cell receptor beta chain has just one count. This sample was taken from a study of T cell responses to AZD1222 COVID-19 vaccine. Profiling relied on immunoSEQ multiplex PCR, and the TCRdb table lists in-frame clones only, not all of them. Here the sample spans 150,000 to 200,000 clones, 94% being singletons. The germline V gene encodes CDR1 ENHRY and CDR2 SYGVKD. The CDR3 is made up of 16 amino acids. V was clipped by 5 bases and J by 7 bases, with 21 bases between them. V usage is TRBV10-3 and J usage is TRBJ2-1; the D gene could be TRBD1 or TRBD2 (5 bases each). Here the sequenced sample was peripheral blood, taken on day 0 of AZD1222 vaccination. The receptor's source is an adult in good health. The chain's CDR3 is CAISRKAQRWGNEQFF. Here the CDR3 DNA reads TGTGCCATCAGTCGTAAAGCACAGCGATGGGGGAATGAGCAGTTCTTC.